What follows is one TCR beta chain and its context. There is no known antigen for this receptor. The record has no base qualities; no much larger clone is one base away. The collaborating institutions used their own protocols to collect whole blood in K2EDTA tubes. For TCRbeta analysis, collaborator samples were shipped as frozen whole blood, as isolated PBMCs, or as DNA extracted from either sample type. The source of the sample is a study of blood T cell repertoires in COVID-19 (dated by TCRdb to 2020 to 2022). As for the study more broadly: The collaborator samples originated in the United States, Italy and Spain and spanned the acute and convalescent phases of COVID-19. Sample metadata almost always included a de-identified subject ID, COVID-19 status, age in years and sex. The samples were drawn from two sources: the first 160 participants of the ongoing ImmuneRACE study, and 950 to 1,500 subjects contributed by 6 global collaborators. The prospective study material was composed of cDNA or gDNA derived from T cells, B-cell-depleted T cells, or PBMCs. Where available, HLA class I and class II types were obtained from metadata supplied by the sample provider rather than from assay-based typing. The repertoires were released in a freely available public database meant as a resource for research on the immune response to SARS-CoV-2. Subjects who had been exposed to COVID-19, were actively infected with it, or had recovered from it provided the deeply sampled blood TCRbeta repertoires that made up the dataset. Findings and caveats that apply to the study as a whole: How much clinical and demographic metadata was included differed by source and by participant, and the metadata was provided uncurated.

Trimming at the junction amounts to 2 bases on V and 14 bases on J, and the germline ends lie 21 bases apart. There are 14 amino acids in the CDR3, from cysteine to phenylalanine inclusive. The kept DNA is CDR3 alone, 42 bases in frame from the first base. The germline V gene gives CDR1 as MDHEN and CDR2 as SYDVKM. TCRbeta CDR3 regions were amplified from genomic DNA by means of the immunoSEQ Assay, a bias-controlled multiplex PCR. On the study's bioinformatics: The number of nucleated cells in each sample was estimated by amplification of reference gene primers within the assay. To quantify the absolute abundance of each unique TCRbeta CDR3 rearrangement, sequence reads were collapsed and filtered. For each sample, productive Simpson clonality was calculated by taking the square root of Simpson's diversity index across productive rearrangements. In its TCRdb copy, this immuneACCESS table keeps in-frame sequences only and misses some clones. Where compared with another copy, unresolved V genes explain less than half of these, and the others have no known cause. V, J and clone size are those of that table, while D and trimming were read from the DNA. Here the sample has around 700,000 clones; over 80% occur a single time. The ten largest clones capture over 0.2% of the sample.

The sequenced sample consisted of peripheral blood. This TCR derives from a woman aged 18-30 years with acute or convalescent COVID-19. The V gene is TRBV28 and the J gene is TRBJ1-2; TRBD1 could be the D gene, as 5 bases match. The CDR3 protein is CASSLGAGRDSNTF. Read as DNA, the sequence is TGTGCCAGCAGTTTAGGGGCAGGTCGAGATTCGAATACCTTC.